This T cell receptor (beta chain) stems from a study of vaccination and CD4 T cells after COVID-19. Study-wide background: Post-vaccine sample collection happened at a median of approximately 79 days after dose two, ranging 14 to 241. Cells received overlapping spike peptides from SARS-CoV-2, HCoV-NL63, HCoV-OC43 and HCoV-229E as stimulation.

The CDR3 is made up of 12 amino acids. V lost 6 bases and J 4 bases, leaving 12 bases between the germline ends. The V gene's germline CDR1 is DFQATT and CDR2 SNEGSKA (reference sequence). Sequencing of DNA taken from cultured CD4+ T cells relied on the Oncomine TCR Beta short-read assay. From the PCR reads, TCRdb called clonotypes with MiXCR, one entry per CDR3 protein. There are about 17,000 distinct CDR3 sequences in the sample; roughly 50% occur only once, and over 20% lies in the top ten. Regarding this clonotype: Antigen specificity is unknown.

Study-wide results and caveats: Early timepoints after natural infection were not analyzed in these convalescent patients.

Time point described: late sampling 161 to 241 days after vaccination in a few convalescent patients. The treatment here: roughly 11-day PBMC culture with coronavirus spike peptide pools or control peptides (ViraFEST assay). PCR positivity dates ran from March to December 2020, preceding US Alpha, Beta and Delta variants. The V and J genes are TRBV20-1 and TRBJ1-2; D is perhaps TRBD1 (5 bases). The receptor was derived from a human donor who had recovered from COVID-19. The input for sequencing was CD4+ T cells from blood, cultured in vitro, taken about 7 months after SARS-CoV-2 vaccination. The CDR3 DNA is TGCAGTGCCAGCTCCGGGGGCTATGGCTACACCTTC. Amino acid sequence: CSASSGGYGYTF.